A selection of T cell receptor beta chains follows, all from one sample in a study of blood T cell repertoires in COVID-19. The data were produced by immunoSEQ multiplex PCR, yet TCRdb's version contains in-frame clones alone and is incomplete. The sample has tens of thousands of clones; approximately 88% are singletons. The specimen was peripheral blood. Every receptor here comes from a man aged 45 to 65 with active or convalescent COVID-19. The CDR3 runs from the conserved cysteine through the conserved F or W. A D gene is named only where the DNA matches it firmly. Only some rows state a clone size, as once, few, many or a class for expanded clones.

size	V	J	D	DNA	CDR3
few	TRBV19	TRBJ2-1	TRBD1	TGTGCCAGTAATGGCGACAGGGGGCTTTCGAATGAGCAGTTCTTC	CASNGDRGLSNEQFF
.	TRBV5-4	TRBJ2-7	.	TGTGCCAGCAGCTTTTATAGCGGTGGATACGAGCAGTACTTC	CASSFYSGGYEQYF
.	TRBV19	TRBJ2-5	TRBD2	TGTGCCAGTAGTATGAGGACGGGGACTAAATTTCAAGAGACCCAGTACTTC	CASSMRTGTKFQETQYF
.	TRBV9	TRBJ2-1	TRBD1	TGTGCCAGCAGCGTAGGGGACAGCGCTTCACCTTTCTTC	CASSVGDSASPFF
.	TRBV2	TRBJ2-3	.	TGTGCCAGCAGCGGCGACTCCACAGATACGCAGTATTTT	CASSGDSTDTQYF
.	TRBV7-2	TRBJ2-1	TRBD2	TGTGCCAGCAGCTCGAACCCGGGACTAGCGGGGAGGAATGAGCAGTTCTTC	CASSSNPGLAGRNEQFF
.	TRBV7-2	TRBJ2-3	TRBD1	TGTGCCAGCAGCCCCGACTCGACAGGGTTTACGCAGTATTTT	CASSPDSTGFTQYF
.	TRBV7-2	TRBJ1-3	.	TGTGCCAGCAGCTTAATTACCGGCTCTGGAAACACCATATATTTT	CASSLITGSGNTIYF
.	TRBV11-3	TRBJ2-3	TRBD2	TGTGCCAGCACCCAAAGGCGGGGACTAGCGAGGGCCACAGATACGCAGTATTTT	CASTQRRGLARATDTQYF
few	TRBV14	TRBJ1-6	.	TGTGCCAGCAGCCAAGCTTTAGTCTATTCACCCCTCCACTTT	CASSQALVYSPLHF
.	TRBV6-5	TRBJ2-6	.	TGTGCCAGCAGCCAAGACAGCTCTGGGGCCAACGTCCTGACTTTC	CASSQDSSGANVLTF
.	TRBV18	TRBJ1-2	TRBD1	TGTGCCAGCTCACGAGGACAGGGGTATGGCTACACCTTC	CASSRGQGYGYTF
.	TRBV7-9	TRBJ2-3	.	TGTGCCAGCAGCCCAGGGGGGGATACGCAGTATTTT	CASSPGGDTQYF
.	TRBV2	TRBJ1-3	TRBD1	TGTGCCAGCAGTCGAGACAGGGTATATGGAAACACCATATATTTT	CASSRDRVYGNTIYF
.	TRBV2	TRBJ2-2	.	TGTGCCACCAATGGGGGACAAACGAACACCGGGGAGCTGTTTTTT	CATNGGQTNTGELFF
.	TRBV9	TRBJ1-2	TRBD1	TGTGCCAGCAGCGTGACAGGGGAGTGGTATGGCTACACCTTC	CASSVTGEWYGYTF
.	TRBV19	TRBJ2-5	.	TGTGCCAGTAGTATGTCAGTATCCGAGACCCAGTACTTC	CASSMSVSETQYF
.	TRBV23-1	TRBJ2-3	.	TGCGCCAGCAGTTGGTCCGCGACAGCCACAGATACGCAGTATTTT	CASSWSATATDTQYF
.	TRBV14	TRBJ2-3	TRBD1	TGTGCCAGCAGCCAAGAAGTCCGGGACAGGGGGATGAGCACAGATACGCAGTATTTT	CASSQEVRDRGMSTDTQYF
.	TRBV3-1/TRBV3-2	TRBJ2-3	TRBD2	TGTGCCAGCAGCGTAAGACTAGCGGGGGGCGAAGGTACGCAGTATTTT	CASSVRLAGGEGTQYF
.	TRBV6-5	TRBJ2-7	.	TGTGCCAGCAGGGGGTGGCCAGGGAACTCCTACGAGCAGTACTTC	CASRGWPGNSYEQYF
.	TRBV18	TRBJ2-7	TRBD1	TGTGCCAGCTCTCCGGGACAGGCCAGCTCCTACGAGCAGTACTTC	CASSPGQASSYEQYF
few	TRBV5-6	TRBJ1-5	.	TGTGCCAGCAGCTTGGGTCCCAGGGCTCGGAGTCAGCCCCAGCATTTT	CASSLGPRARSQPQHF